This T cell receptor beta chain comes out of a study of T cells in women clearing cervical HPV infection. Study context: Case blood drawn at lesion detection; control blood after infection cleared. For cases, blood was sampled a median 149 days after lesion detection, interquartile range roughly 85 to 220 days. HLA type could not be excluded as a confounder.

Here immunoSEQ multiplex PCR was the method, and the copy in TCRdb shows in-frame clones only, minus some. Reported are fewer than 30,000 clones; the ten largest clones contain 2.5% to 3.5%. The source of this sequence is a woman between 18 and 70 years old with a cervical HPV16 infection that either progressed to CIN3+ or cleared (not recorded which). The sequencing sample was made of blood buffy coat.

The CDR3 spells CASSLKGQGAGELFF. The CDR3 DNA, read in part, is TGCGCCAGCAGCTTGAAGGGACAGGGGGCCGGGGAG. The rearrangement joins TRBV5-1 to TRBJ2-2; 11 bases agree with TRBD1. The read terminates 3 residues before the CDR3 end, so the remaining end is supplied by the germline J gene. Germline CDR1 SGHRS, CDR2 YFSETQ. V shed 1 base and J 6 bases; nucleotides not matched to a gene: 2. The CDR3 covers 15 residues.